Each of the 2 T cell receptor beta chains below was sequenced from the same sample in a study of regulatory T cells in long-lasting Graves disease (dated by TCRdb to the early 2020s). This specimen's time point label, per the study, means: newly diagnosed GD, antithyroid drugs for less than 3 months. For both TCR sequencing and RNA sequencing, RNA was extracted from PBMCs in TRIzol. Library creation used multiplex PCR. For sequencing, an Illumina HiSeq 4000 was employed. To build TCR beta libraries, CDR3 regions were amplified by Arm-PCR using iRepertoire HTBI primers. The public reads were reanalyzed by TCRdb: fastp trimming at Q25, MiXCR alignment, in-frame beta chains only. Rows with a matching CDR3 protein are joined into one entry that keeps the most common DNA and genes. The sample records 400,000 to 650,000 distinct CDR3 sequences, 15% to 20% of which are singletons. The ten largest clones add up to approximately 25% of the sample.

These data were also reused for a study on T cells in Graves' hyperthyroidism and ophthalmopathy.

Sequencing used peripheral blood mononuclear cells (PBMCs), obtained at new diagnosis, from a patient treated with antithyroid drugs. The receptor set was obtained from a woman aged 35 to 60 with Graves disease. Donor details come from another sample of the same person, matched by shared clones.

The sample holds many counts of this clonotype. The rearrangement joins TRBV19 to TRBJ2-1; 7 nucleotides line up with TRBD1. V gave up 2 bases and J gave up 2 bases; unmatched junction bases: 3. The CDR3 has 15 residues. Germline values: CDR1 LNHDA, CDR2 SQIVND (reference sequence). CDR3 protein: CASSIQGVAYNEQFF. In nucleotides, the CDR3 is TGTGCCAGTAGTATACAGGGGGTGGCCTACAATGAGCAGTTCTTC. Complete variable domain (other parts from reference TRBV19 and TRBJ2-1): DGGITQSPKYLFRKEGQNVTLSCEQNLNHDAMYWYRQDPGQGLRLIYYSQIVNDFQKGDIAEGYSVSREKKESFPLTVTSAQKNPTAFYLCASSIQGVAYNEQFFGPGTRLTVL.

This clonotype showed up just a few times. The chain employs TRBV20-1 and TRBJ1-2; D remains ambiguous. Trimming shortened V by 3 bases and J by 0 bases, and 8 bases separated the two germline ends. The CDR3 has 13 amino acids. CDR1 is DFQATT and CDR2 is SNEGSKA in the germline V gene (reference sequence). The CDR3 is CSARDGANYGYTF. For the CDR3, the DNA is TGCAGTGCTAGGGACGGAGCTAACTATGGCTACACCTTC.